This T cell receptor beta chain was retrieved from a study of metastatic and nonmetastatic thyroid tumors. Study overall: Peripheral blood and tumor or nodule samples from malignant and benign thyroid patients were compared. Study-level findings and limits: Reportedly, malignant thyroid tumors had significantly higher TCR beta diversity than benign nodules, in blood and tumor.

Using MiXCR, TCRdb re-called clones from the PCR reads. The sample consists of fewer than 35,000 clones, just under 30% of them appearing once. This clone was counted a single time. The antigen remains unidentified. The CDR3 loop spans 16 amino acids. V lost 5 bases and J 0 bases, leaving 13 bases between the germline ends. Germline assignment: CDR1 SGHVS and CDR2 FQNEAQ. No treatment of any kind had been given to any patient before thyroid surgery. This receptor was obtained from a female donor with papillary thyroid cancer or a benign thyroid nodule (not recorded which). Some clones in this sample may be carry-over from other donors' samples. The specimen sequenced was blood. The chain uses TRBV7-8 and TRBJ2-2; a weak D match, TRBD1 (6 bases). The CDR3: CASSEKQGPNTGELFF. The CDR3 nucleotides are TGTGCCAGCAGCGAAAAACAGGGCCCGAACACCGGGGAGCTGTTTTTT.